This T cell receptor beta chain was captured in a study of blood T cell repertoires in COVID-19. Study at large: Material from acute and convalescent COVID-19 was sourced from the United States, Italy and Spain. T cells, B-cell-depleted T cells, or PBMCs supplied cDNA or gDNA.

The junction had 6 bases not matched to a gene; V was cut back by 5 bases and J by 7 bases. The CDR3 consists of 13 residues. CDR1 MDHEN and CDR2 SYDVKM come from the germline V gene. As originally analysed: Reference gene primer amplification yielded estimated nucleated cell counts. This table comes from immunoSEQ multiplex PCR, and its TCRdb copy is limited to in-frame clones, with some not included. V, J and clone size are taken as reported in that table, and D and trimming were inferred from the DNA itself. The sample comprises some 180,000 clones, 70% to 90% of which are singletons, and less than 3% rests with the top ten.

The material sequenced was peripheral blood. The chain couples TRBV28 to TRBJ1-2; 8 bases match TRBD1. The source of this sequence is a woman older than 75 with COVID-19, enrolled during active disease. This CDR3 is CASSQGQGGGYTF. The CDR3 bases are TGTGCCAGCAGTCAAGGACAGGGTGGTGGCTACACCTTC.